The table lists the clone carrying this T cell receptor (beta chain) with many counts. The antigen remains unidentified. Graves' hyperthyroidism was deemed stable absent ophthalmopathy progression within 18 months. The germline gives CDR1 MDHEN, CDR2 SYDVKM. The CDR3 spans 13 residues. V was cut by 11 bases and J by 3 bases, with 15 bases left in between. The data belong to a study of T cells in Graves' hyperthyroidism and ophthalmopathy. What was amplified from RNA transcripts were TCR beta CDR3 regions. The TCR CDR3 first-round RT-PCR relied on the HTBI primer set. TCRdb re-analysed the multiplex PCR reads in MiXCR, keeping a single row per CDR3 protein. Of over 550,000 distinct CDR3 sequences detected, roughly a sixth appear once; the ten largest clones hold around a sixth. Study-level findings and limits: Expanded thyroid clonotypes (above 0.001) were mostly also found in blood.

The chain uses TRBV28 and TRBJ2-3, with D perhaps TRBD2 (6 bases). Sequencing was done on a sample of blood. This clonotype was sampled from a woman between 18 and 30 years old with Graves' hyperthyroidism. The CDR3 coding sequence is TGTGCCGCCCGGGGAGGTACTACAGATACGCAGTATTTT. Amino acid sequence: CAARGGTTDTQYF.